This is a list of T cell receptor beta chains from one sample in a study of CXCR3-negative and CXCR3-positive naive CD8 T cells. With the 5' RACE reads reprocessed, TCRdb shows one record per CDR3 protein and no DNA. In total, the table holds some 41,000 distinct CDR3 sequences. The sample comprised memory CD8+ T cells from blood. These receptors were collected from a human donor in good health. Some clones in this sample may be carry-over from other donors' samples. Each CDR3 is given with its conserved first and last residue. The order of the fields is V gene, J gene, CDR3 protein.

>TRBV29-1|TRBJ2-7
CSVEGTGQDSYEQYF
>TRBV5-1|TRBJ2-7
CASSETNSYEQYF
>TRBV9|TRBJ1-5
CASSASDRDQPQHF
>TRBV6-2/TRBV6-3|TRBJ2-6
CASSYNTGANVLTF
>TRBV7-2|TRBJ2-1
CASSFPTDGASYNEQFF
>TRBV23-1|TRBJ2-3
CASSWDGLFTDTQYF
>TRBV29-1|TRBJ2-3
CSVEPDTDTQYF
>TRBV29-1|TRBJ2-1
CSVEDEDNEQFF
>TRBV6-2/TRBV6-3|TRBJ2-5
CASRRRDYPQETQYF
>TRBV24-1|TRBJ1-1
CATRGGLKGNTEAFF
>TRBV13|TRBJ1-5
CASSLGTGIHQPQHF
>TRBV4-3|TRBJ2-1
CASSPKGGSYNEQFF
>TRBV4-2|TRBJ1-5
CASSQDSGGGQPQHF
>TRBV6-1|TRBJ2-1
CASSDTGVGEQFF
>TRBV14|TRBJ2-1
CASSLGGEQFF
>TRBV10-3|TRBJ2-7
CATTQGGTYEQYF